The 14 T cell receptor beta chains below all came from one sample that was sequenced in a study of tumor and adjacent non-tumor tissue in lung cancer. RNA was extracted from bulk tissue without any cell sorting. Three rounds of nested PCR, following a modified ARM-PCR protocol, produced the TCRbeta library. MiXCR was run by TCRdb on the multiplex PCR reads, yielding one entry per CDR3 protein. The sample carries approximately 75,000 distinct CDR3 sequences, around 77% recorded once. The sequenced sample was lung tumor tissue. The origin of the receptors is a woman in her 50s with non-small cell lung cancer.

On this clonotype itself: This may be a read error, as it is one base from a much larger clone. The chain has TRBV5-1 and TRBJ2-4; TRBD1 might be the D (6 bases). The CDR3 has 16 amino acids. Trimming removed 4 bases from V and 0 bases from J, with 14 bases in between. Per the germline V gene, CDR1 is SGHRS and CDR2 is YFSETQ. CDR3 region: CASSLGQVTAKNIQYF. In nucleotides, the CDR3 is TGCGCCAGCAGCCTGGGACAAGTCACAGCCAAAAACATTCAGTACTTC.

On this clonotype: The junction shows a germline mismatch at one end, possibly a read error. The V and J genes are TRBV5-4 and TRBJ2-3; no clear D gene. Germline V CDR1 and CDR2: SGHNT, YYREEE (reference sequence). The length of the CDR3 is 18 residues. The DNA for the CDR3 is TGTGCCAGCGGCCACCTTCGAGGAATACTTCTGAGCACAGATAAGCAGTATTTT. Amino acid sequence: CASGHLRGILLSTDKQYF.

The J gene is TRBJ2-1, the V gene TRBV7-3; tentatively, D is TRBD1 (7 bases). The CDR3 has 16 amino acids. Germline values: CDR1 SGHTA, CDR2 FQGTGA. V shed 4 bases and J shed 7 bases, with 20 bases lying between them. In DNA form, the CDR3 reads TGTGCCAGCAGCTCAGCCGGGACAGATCGGGGGAATGAGCAGTTCTTC. Residues: CASSSAGTDRGNEQFF.

For this clonotype: A read error is possible here, since a much larger clone lies one base away. The chain has TRBV28 and TRBJ2-1, with 12 bases that match TRBD2. The CDR3 loop spans 19 amino acids. Germline V gene data show CDR1 as MDHEN and CDR2 as SYDVKM. CDR3 residues: CGSRGTSGRTIDGGDEQFF. The CDR3 DNA is TGTGGATCCCGGGGCACTAGCGGGAGGACCATCGATGGGGGGGATGAGCAGTTCTTC. Combining the CDR3 with reference TRBV28 and TRBJ2-1 gives the whole variable domain DVKVTQSSRYLVKRTGEKVFLECVQDMDHENMFWYRQDPGLGLRLIYFSYDVKMKEKGDIPEGYSVSREKKERFSLILESASTNQTSMYLCGSRGTSGRTIDGGDEQFFGPGTRLTVL.

With respect to this clonotype: An end of the junction differs from the germline gene, which may be a read error. The rearrangement joins TRBV4-1 to TRBJ2-7; 11 nucleotides match TRBD1. The CDR3 runs to 18 residues. Germline CDR1 is MGHRA and CDR2 is YSYEKL. CDR3 residues: CVSSLIRDRGTRVYEQYF. The CDR3, as DNA: TGCGTCAGCAGTCTCATCCGGGACAGGGGGACTAGGGTCTACGAGCAGTACTTC.

This clonotype appeared a single time. This CDR3 is missing its conserved last phenylalanine or tryptophan, likely due to a read error. The rearrangement links TRBV10-3 to TRBJ1-1, with D uncertain. The V gene's germline CDR1 is ENHRY and CDR2 SYGVKD. This CDR3 is 13 amino acids long. The V end was cut by 3 bases, the J end by 6 bases, with 11 bases between. The CDR3 loop reads CAISDGVWAEAFI. CDR3 sequence (DNA): TGTGCCATCAGTGACGGTGTATGGGCTGAAGCTTTCATT.

The table lists this clonotype with a few counts. This is likely a read error, given that the CDR3 carries no conserved phenylalanine or tryptophan at its end. The chain employs TRBV6-2 or TRBV6-3 and TRBJ1-5; no clear D gene. This CDR3 has 14 residues. Per germline, CDR1 MNHEY and CDR2 SVGEGT. V gave up 8 bases and J gave up 6 bases, with 17 bases separating them. CDR3 protein: CASGFSSTLQPQHS. The CDR3 DNA is TGTGCCAGCGGTTTTTCAAGTACCCTTCAGCCCCAGCATTCT.

About this clonotype itself: Relative to the germline gene, one junction end is altered; a read error may explain this. The gene calls are TRBV6-1 and TRBJ2-1, with D possibly being TRBD1 (5 bases). Germline loops: CDR1 MNHNS, CDR2 SASEGT. This CDR3 spans 16 amino acids. Written as DNA, the CDR3 is TGTGCCAGCGGTGAAGCGATCGGTCAGGGAAAGAATGAGCAGTTCTTC. This sequence encodes CASGEAIGQGKNEQFF.

Notes on this clonotype: The missing conserved phenylalanine or tryptophan at the end of this CDR3 makes a read error likely. No DNA is shown, since the ends of the CDR3 on it are uncertain; the CDR3 is the one TCRdb lists. The rearrangement uses TRBV6-1 and TRBJ2-2; TRBD1, the table's D call, lacks a check against the DNA. Germline V gene lookup returns CDR1 MNHNS and CDR2 SASEGT. The CDR3 is 16 amino acids in total, end residues counted. CDR3 loop: CASSASRTIYTGELFC.

J is TRBJ2-3 and V is TRBV20-1; 7 bases are a match to TRBD2. V shed 5 bases, J shed 2 bases, and the junction held 7 bases outside the gene matches. This CDR3 contains 14 residues. Germline V gene lookup returns CDR1 DFQATT and CDR2 SNEGSKA (reference sequence). The CDR3 DNA follows: TGCAGTGCTGTAGTGGGAGGGAACACAGATACGCAGTATTTT. Its translation is CSAVVGGNTDTQYF.

This clonotype appeared many times. The chain carries TRBV20-1 and TRBJ2-3, with 13 bases identical to TRBD2. V shed 6 bases, J shed 0 bases, and the junction held 9 bases outside the gene matches. Germline CDR1 is DFQATT and CDR2 is SNEGSKA (reference sequence). The CDR3 sequence is 17 residues long. CDR3 loop: CSAAGTSGDASTDTQYF. The CDR3 bases are TGCAGTGCCGCAGGGACTAGCGGGGACGCTAGCACAGATACGCAGTATTTT.

Of note for this clonotype: The junction differs from germline at one of its ends, possibly a read error. V usage is TRBV10-3 and J usage is TRBJ2-2; the D gene is possibly TRBD1 (6 bases). The CDR3 length is 14 residues. Germline V CDR1 and CDR2: ENHRY, SYGVKD. The DNA of the CDR3 is TGTGCCATCAGTCGGGACCCCTACGCAGGGGAGCTATTTTTT. This codes for CAISRDPYAGELFF.

As concerns this clonotype: Sequence at one end of the junction differs from germline and may be a read error. The V call is TRBV28, the J call TRBJ2-5; 9 bases match TRBD1. Per germline, CDR1 MDHEN and CDR2 SYDVKM. The CDR3 consists of 14 residues. The CDR3 DNA is TGTGCCAGCAGTTGGCGGGACAGGGAAGAGGCCCAGTACTTT. This encodes CASSWRDREEAQYF.

Turning to this clonotype: With a much larger clone just one base away, this may be a read error. This chain links TRBV21-1 with TRBJ2-3; no check of the table's D call, TRBD1, against the DNA was made. TRBV21-1 is shown as a pseudogene. CDR3 length equals 10 residues. CDR3 DNA sequence: TGTGCCAGCAGCAGCCGGGTGCAGTATTTT. Protein product: CASSSRVQYF.